What follows describes a single T cell receptor beta chain. The antigen remains undetermined. The source of the sample is a study of graft-versus-host responses after intestinal transplantation. Background on the study: Each of the recipients got a multivisceral, liver-intestinal, or isolated intestinal transplant. Study-wide results and caveats: There were GvH clones found in recipient marrow, and some of them appeared first in ileum or blood. Patients who carried graft-donor T cell macrochimerism also had high graft-versus-host to host-versus-graft clonal ratios in their allografts.

Some clones are missing from TCRdb's copy, which holds only in-frame ones; the method was immunoSEQ multiplex PCR. The sample records roughly 110,000 clones, approximately 90% being singletons. Germline V lookup: CDR1 SGHNT, CDR2 YYREEE (reference sequence). The CDR3 is 14 amino acids. V lost 2 bases to trimming and J lost 1 base, with 9 bases between them. The sample was unstimulated CD4+ T cells sorted from spleen or lymph node cells, taken before transplant. This clonotype was obtained from a human donor who was the organ donor for an intestinal transplant. This chain connects TRBV5-4 to TRBJ1-1; tentatively, D is TRBD1 (5 bases). The CDR3 nucleotides read TGTGCCAGCAGCTTTCAGGGAGGGAACACTGAAGCTTTCTTT. Protein sequence: CASSFQGGNTEAFF. The whole variable domain, filled in from reference TRBV5-4 and TRBJ1-1, reads ETGVTQSPTHLIKTRGQQVTLRCSSQSGHNTVSWYQQALGQGPQFIFQYYREEENGRGNFPPRFSGLQFPNYSSELNVNALELDDSALYLCASSFQGGNTEAFFGQGTRLTVV.